This paragraph covers one TCR beta chain sequence. Libraries were prepared by immunoSEQ multiplex PCR; TCRdb keeps only in-frame clonotypes and omits some of them. This table has 380,000 or so clones, over 75% appearing once. Germline V gene sequence: CDR1 SGHDT, CDR2 YYEEEE. Unmatched junction bases numbered 14, after V lost 4 bases and J lost 3 bases. The CDR3 covers 17 residues. This specimen comes from a study of blood T cell repertoires in COVID-19. Participants came from some 26 US areas, aged about 18 to 95 years. Before being deemed recovered, Cohort 3 donors had two negative PCRs, clearance, or symptom resolution.

The rearrangement links TRBV5-6 to TRBJ2-7, with TRBD2 matching over 9 bases. This clonotype was obtained from a man aged 25-45 years who had recovered from COVID-19. Sequencing was done on a sample of PBMCs or T cells enriched from blood (not recorded which). CDR3 DNA: TGTGCCAGCAGCAAGATAGGGGCTAGCGGGAACAGCTACGAGCAGTACTTC. Translation gives CASSKIGASGNSYEQYF.